The T cell receptor beta chain described here comes from a study of blood T cell repertoires in COVID-19. Looking at the study overall: Material from acute and convalescent COVID-19 was sourced from the United States, Italy and Spain. PBMCs, B-cell-depleted T cells, or T cells were the source of the cDNA or gDNA that made up the material.

Authors' methods: Amplification of reference gene primers was used by the study to estimate nucleated cell counts. Data came from immunoSEQ multiplex PCR; TCRdb stores just in-frame clones and leaves some out. That table supplies the V and J calls and clone size; D and trimming were determined from the DNA. The data hold around 200,000 clones, with 85% to 90% observed a single time. Trimming cost V 4 bases and J 0 bases; bases outside gene matches: 1. Germline values: CDR1 KGHSH, CDR2 LQKENI. The CDR3 is 15 residues long. The sequencing input was peripheral blood. The receptor comes from a man at least 80 years old with acute or convalescent COVID-19. The V and J genes are TRBV18 and TRBJ2-2; TRBD1 matches 8 bases. The CDR3 spells CASSQGQANTGELFF. The CDR3 nucleotides read TGTGCCAGCTCACAGGGACAGGCGAACACCGGGGAGCTGTTTTTT.